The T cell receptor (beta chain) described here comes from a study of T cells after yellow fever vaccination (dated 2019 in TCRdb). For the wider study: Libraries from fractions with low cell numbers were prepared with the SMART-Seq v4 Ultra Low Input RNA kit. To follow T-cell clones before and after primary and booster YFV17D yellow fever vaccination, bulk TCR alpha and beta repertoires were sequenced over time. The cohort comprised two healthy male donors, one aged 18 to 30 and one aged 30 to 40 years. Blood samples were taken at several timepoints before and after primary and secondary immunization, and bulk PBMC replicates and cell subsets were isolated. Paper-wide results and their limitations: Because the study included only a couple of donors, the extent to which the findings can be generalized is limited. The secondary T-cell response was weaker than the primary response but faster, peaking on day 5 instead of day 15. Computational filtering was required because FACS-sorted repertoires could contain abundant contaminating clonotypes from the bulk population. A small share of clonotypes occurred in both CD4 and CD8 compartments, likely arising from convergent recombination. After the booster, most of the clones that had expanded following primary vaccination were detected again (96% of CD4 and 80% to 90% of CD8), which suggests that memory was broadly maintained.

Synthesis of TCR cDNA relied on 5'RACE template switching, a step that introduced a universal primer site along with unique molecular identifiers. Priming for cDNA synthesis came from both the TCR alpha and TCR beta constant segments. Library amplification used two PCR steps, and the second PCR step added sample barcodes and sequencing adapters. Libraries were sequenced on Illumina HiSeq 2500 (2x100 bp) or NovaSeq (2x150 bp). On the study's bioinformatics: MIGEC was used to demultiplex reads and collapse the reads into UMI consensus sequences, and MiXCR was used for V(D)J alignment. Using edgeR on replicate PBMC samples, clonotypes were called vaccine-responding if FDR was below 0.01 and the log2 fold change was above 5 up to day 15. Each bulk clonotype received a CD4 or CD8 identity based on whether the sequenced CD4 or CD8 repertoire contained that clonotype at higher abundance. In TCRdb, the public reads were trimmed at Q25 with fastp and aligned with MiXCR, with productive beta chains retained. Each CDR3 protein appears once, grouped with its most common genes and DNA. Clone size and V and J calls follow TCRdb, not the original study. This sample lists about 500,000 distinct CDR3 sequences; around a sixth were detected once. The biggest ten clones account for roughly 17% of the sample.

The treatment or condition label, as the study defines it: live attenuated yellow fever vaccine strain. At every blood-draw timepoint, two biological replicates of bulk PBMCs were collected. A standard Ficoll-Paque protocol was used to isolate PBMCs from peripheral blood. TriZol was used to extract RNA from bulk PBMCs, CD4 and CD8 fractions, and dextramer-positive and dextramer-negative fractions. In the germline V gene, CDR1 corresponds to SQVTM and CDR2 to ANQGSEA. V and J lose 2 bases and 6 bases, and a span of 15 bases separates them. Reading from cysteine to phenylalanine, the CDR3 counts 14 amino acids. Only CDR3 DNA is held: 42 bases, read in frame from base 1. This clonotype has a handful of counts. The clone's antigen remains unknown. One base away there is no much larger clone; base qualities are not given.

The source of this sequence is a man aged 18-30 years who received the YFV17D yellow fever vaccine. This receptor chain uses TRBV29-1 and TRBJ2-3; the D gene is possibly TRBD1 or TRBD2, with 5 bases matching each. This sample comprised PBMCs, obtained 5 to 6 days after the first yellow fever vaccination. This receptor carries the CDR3 CSVELIEGMDTQYF. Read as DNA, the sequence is TGCAGCGTTGAATTGATAGAGGGGATGGATACGCAGTATTTT.